One sample yielded the 25 T cell receptor beta chains listed below, sequenced in a study of tumor-infiltrating lymphocytes in oesophageal squamous cell carcinoma. TCRdb itself ran the PCR reads through MiXCR, one entry per CDR3 protein. The table lists about 3,700 distinct CDR3 sequences, 14% of them singletons. Material: esophageal tumor tissue. Every receptor here comes from a male donor with esophageal squamous cell carcinoma.

This clonotype was counted at least ten times. The chain recombines TRBV6-4 with TRBJ2-1, with TRBD2 identical over 13 bases. Germline CDR1 reads MRHNA; CDR2 reads SNTAGT. There are 15 residues in the CDR3. J lost 6 bases, V lost 3 bases, and 2 bases had no gene match. The CDR3 region has the DNA TGTGCCAGCAGTGAAACTAGCGGGGGGGTCAATGAGCAGTTCTTC. Translation: CASSETSGGVNEQFF.

The table lists this clonotype with many counts. The V and J genes are TRBV5-1 and TRBJ2-5; 12 bases match TRBD2. CDR1 and CDR2 (germline): SGHRS, YFSETQ. V was pared by 0 bases and J by 0 bases, with 6 bases of the junction left unmatched. This CDR3 has 18 residues. In DNA form, the CDR3 reads TGCGCCAGCAGCTTGGCGGCTAGCGGGGGGGTAAACCAAGAGACCCAGTACTTC. Protein: CASSLAASGGVNQETQYF.

This clonotype was detected many times. This sequence joins TRBV7-3 and TRBJ2-1; the match to TRBD1 covers 9 bases. This CDR3 has 19 amino acids. From germline, CDR1 is SGHTA and CDR2 FQGTGA. The V segment lost 5 bases and the J segment 1 base; nucleotides outside the gene matches: 15. The CDR3, as DNA: TGTGCCAGCAGCCCAACCATACAACAGGGGGCCAGGTCCTACAATGAGCAGTTCTTC. Translation: CASSPTIQQGARSYNEQFF.

J is TRBJ1-6 and V is TRBV27; no clear D gene. The V and J ends lost 2 bases and 10 bases respectively, with 12 bases between them. CDR1 is MNHEY, CDR2 SMNVEV, per germline (reference sequence). CDR3 size: 14 residues. For the CDR3, the DNA is TGTGCCAGCAGTTTAACAGTGTCAGAGTCACCCCTCCACTTT. This gives the protein CASSLTVSESPLHF.

This clonotype occurred many times. The V gene is TRBV5-8, the J gene TRBJ1-2, with D possibly being TRBD1 (5 bases). In germline, CDR1 is SGHTS, CDR2 YDEGEE. Trimming removed 0 bases at V and 3 bases at J, with 9 bases between. The CDR3 consists of 14 residues. This CDR3 reads CASSLDQGDYGYTF. For the CDR3, the DNA is TGTGCCAGCAGCTTGGACCAGGGCGACTATGGCTACACCTTC.

The chain carries TRBV2 and TRBJ2-3, with D tentatively TRBD2 (6 bases). V was pared by 7 bases and J by 5 bases, with 13 bases between. The germline V gene has CDR1 SNHLY and CDR2 FYNNEI. This CDR3 has 13 residues. The CDR3 loop reads CASNWREEDTQYF. CDR3 nucleotides: TGTGCCAGCAACTGGAGGGAGGAAGATACGCAGTATTTT.

This clonotype has at least ten counts. Written as DNA, the CDR3 is TGCGCCAGCAGCTTGCAACAGAGCACAGATACGCAGTATTTT. Translated: CASSLQQSTDTQYF. This chain connects TRBV5-1 to TRBJ2-3; unclear D gene. Trimming took off 1 base at V and 0 bases at J, with 6 bases between the two ends. The germline V gene encodes CDR1 SGHRS and CDR2 YFSETQ. This CDR3 comprises 14 residues.

This clonotype has a count of ten or more. The V call is TRBV6-6, the J call TRBJ1-5; D is perhaps TRBD1 (5 bases). This CDR3 region has 15 residues. The ends were cut back, 0 bases at V and 6 bases at J, with 12 bases in the middle. Germline V gives CDR1 MNHNY, CDR2 SVGAGI (reference sequence). The DNA for the CDR3 is TGTGCCAGCAGTTACTCGAGGTGGGGGGGTCAGCCCCAGCATTTT. Translating it yields CASSYSRWGGQPQHF.

This clonotype has a count of ten or more. An end of the junction differs from the germline gene, which may be a read error. This chain joins TRBV11-2 and TRBJ2-7, with unresolved D. CDR1 SGHAT and CDR2 FQNNGV come from the germline V gene. CDR3 length: 14 residues. The CDR3 sequence: CASSLYRVNSPLHF. In nucleotides, the CDR3 is TGTGCCAGCAGCTTATATCGGGTGAACTCACCCCTCCACTTC.

This clonotype appeared many times. The V gene is TRBV5-4, the J gene TRBJ1-2; D is perhaps TRBD1 (5 bases). V was pared by 4 bases and J by 4 bases, with 20 bases between. CDR1 is SGHNT and CDR2 is YYREEE in the germline V gene (reference sequence). The CDR3 runs to 16 residues. The CDR3 reads CASSPSGQYSSYGYTF. The CDR3 nucleotides are TGTGCCAGCAGCCCCTCGGGGCAGTACTCTTCCTATGGCTACACCTTC.

This clonotype qualifies as medium-sized. The V call is TRBV6-1, the J call TRBJ2-7; 9 bases map to TRBD1. The germline gives CDR1 MNHNS, CDR2 SASEGT. The CDR3 totals 18 residues. The V and J ends lost 7 bases and 1 base, in that order; junction bases with no gene match: 17. The CDR3 bases are TGTGCCAGCACACAAGTCGGTTGGACAGGGGTTCATTCCTACGAGCAGTACTTC. Residues: CASTQVGWTGVHSYEQYF.

This clonotype showed up many times. This may be a read error, as it is one base from a much larger clone. The V call is TRBV27, the J call TRBJ2-5; 10 positions agree with TRBD1. V shed 5 bases and J 11 bases; nucleotides not matched to a gene: 17. The CDR3 is 16 amino acids. The germline CDR1 and CDR2 sequences are MNHEY and SMNVEV (reference sequence). DNA for the CDR3: TGTGCCAGCAGTAGAACCGGGACAGGGGTTTACAATGAGCAGTACTTC. Residues: CASSRTGTGVYNEQYF.

This clonotype came up many times. With a much larger clone just one base away, this may be a read error. The V and J genes are TRBV12-3 or TRBV12-4 and TRBJ2-5; possibly TRBD2 for D (7 bases). Trimming pared 7 bases from V and 11 bases from J, leaving 20 bases between. The CDR3 runs 13 residues. The CDR3 sequence is CASIRGAYNEQYF. CDR3 coding DNA: TGTGCCAGCATACGGGGGGCCTACAATGAGCAGTACTTC.

Regarding this clonotype: The germline gene is not matched at one end of the junction; a read error may be the cause. CDR3 DNA sequence: TGTGCCAGCTCAGTGACAGGGGGGACTAATTCACCCCTCCACTTC. Its protein product is CASSVTGGTNSPLHF. J is TRBJ2-6 and V is TRBV18, with TRBD1 identical over 9 bases. Germline V CDR1 and CDR2: KGHSH, LQKENI. The CDR3 contains 15 residues.

The table lists this clonotype with many counts. The chain uses TRBV28 and TRBJ2-3; D remains ambiguous. The CDR3 length is 16 residues. V dropped 7 bases and J dropped 2 bases, with 19 bases sitting between them. Germline assignment: CDR1 MDHEN and CDR2 SYDVKM. CDR3 nucleotide sequence: TGTGCCAGCACCCAGCCTGGCGTCCTAAACACAGATACGCAGTATTTT. It specifies CASTQPGVLNTDTQYF. The whole variable domain, filled in from reference TRBV28 and TRBJ2-3, reads DVKVTQSSRYLVKRTGEKVFLECVQDMDHENMFWYRQDPGLGLRLIYFSYDVKMKEKGDIPEGYSVSREKKERFSLILESASTNQTSMYLCASTQPGVLNTDTQYFGPGTRLTVL.

By share, this clonotype ranks as medium-sized. A much larger clone differs from this one at a single base, so this may be a read error. The gene calls are TRBV7-6 and TRBJ2-1; D might be TRBD2 (6 bases). TRBJ2-7 matches the DNA end more closely, so the J call is doubtful. Germline assignment: CDR1 SGHVS and CDR2 FNYEAQ. The CDR3 runs 16 residues. Here the CDR3 reads CASSLESGYSYNEQYF. The CDR3 nucleotides read TGTGCCAGCAGCCTCGAGAGCGGGTACTCCTACAATGAGCAGTACTTC.

This clonotype was seen repeatedly, ten times or more. The chain uses TRBV5-4 and TRBJ1-1, with D perhaps matching TRBD1 (5 bases). The CDR3 spans 16 residues. Germline V lookup: CDR1 SGHNT, CDR2 YYREEE (reference sequence). V dropped 0 bases and J dropped 2 bases, with 14 bases sitting between them. CDR3 sequence: CASSLELSGPNTEAFF. The CDR3 coding sequence is TGTGCCAGCAGCTTGGAATTATCGGGGCCAAACACTGAAGCTTTCTTT.

A note on this clonotype: The final CDR3 position lacks the conserved phenylalanine or tryptophan, pointing to a likely read error. The DNA is left out, because the CDR3 cannot be placed on it with certainty; the CDR3 is given as TCRdb lists it. This chain uses TRBV6-1 with TRBJ1-3. Germline V gene data show CDR1 as MNHNS and CDR2 as SASEGT. Both ends counted, the CDR3 spans 9 residues. CDR3 protein: CASKLLAGV.

In its sample, this clonotype was seen many times. This sequence joins TRBV14 and TRBJ1-1, with 9 bases identical to TRBD1. CDR1 SGHDN and CDR2 FVKESK come from the germline V gene. This CDR3 contains 16 residues. J was trimmed by 6 bases and V by 4 bases; bases with no gene match: 12. Here the CDR3 reads CASSRPGTGWFAEAFF. In DNA, the CDR3 is TGTGCCAGCAGCCGCCCCGGGACAGGGTGGTTCGCTGAAGCTTTCTTT.

This clonotype showed up just a few times. The rearrangement uses TRBV18 and TRBJ1-1; tentatively, D is TRBD1 (6 bases). Germline V gives CDR1 KGHSH, CDR2 LQKENI. The CDR3 has 16 amino acids. Trimming removed 10 bases from V and 4 bases from J, with 25 bases in between. The CDR3 here is CATSISQDRFGTEAFF. DNA for the CDR3: TGTGCCACCTCTATAAGCCAAGACAGGTTTGGCACTGAAGCTTTCTTT. The complete variable domain, with remaining parts taken from reference TRBV18 and TRBJ1-1, reads NAGVMQNPRHLVRRRGQEARLRCSPMKGHSHVYWYRQLPEEGLKFMVYLQKENIIDESGMPKERFSAEFPKEGPSILRIQQVVRGDSAAYFCATSISQDRFGTEAFFGQGTRLTVV.

The V and J genes are TRBV9 and TRBJ1-2; tentatively, D is TRBD1 (5 bases). Trimming stripped 3 bases from V and 4 bases from J, with 16 bases between. Germline V gives CDR1 SGDLS, CDR2 YYNGEE. This CDR3 contains 15 residues. The CDR3 protein is CASSAPGQGGYGYTF. As DNA, the CDR3 is TGTGCCAGCAGCGCCCCCGGGCAGGGAGGCTATGGCTACACCTTC.

The J gene is TRBJ1-3, the V gene TRBV14; D remains unclear. This CDR3 region has 14 residues. Trimming pared 4 bases from V and 2 bases from J, leaving 9 bases between. Germline V gives CDR1 SGHDN, CDR2 FVKESK. The CDR3 here is CASSPRRAGNTIYF. CDR3 nucleotide sequence: TGTGCCAGCAGCCCCCGGAGGGCTGGAAACACCATATATTTT. Together with reference TRBV14 and TRBJ1-3, the CDR3 gives the full variable domain: EAGVTQFPSHSVIEKGQTVTLRCDPISGHDNLYWYRRVMGKEIKFLLHFVKESKQDESGMPNNRFLAERTGGTYSTLKVQPAELEDSGVYFCASSPRRAGNTIYFGEGSWLTVV.

This clonotype ranks as medium-sized. The chain couples TRBV7-9 to TRBJ1-1, with 7 bases that match TRBD1. The CDR3 has 14 amino acids. Germline loops: CDR1 SEHNR, CDR2 FQNEAQ (reference sequence). V shed 5 bases, J shed 6 bases, and the junction held 9 bases outside the gene matches. The CDR3 coding sequence is TGTGCCAGCAGCCCTCACGAGGGGACAGCTGAAGCTTTCTTT. It encodes CASSPHEGTAEAFF.

The CDR3 spells CASMGGASYEQYF. DNA of the CDR3: TGTGCCAGCATGGGGGGGGCCTCCTACGAGCAGTACTTC. The V gene is TRBV27, the J gene TRBJ2-7; possible D gene TRBD2, 7 bases. Between the trimmed V and J ends, which lost 7 bases and 0 bases, there was a span of 10 bases. CDR3 size: 13 residues. The germline gives CDR1 MNHEY, CDR2 SMNVEV (reference sequence).

This clonotype was recorded a few times. The rearrangement joins TRBV23-1 to TRBJ2-5; D is unclear. The J call is doubtful: the DNA matches TRBJ2-7 better. TRBV23-1 is reported as an ORF; its role is uncertain. The CDR3 is 15 amino acids. This chain's CDR3 is CASSQTGSRSYEQYF. For the CDR3, the DNA is TGCGCCAGCAGTCAAACCGGATCCCGCTCCTACGAGCAGTACTTC.